The sample holds many counts of the clone carrying this TCR beta chain. The data were obtained in a study of early T cells in non-severe SARS-CoV-2 infection. The V gene lost 5 bases and the J gene lost 2 bases, with 13 bases spanning the gap. This CDR3 has 14 amino acids. The germline CDR1 and CDR2 sequences are PRHDT and FYEKMQ (reference sequence). Unique molecular identifiers tagged individual cDNA molecules. TCRdb reanalysed the 5' RACE reads using MiXCR and keeps one entry per CDR3 protein. The sample has some 30,000 distinct CDR3 sequences, roughly 4.5% seen once. The chain couples TRBV13 to TRBJ2-7; tentative D call: TRBD2 (6 bases). The source of this sequence is an adult who was a healthcare worker with PCR-confirmed SARS-CoV-2 infection or an uninfected control (not recorded which). The sequenced sample was whole blood, obtained at baseline. In DNA form, the CDR3 reads TGTGCCAGCAGCCCGACTAGTCGGGCCTACGAGCAGTACTTC. Encoded protein: CASSPTSRAYEQYF.